These 17 T cell receptor beta chains originate from one sample sequenced in a study of T-cell reconstitution after alpha-beta-depleted transplantation in children. Unique molecular identifiers were used in preparing the TCRbeta library. TCRdb fed the PCR reads into MiXCR, producing one record per CDR3 protein. The sample records about 230,000 distinct CDR3 sequences, approximately 9.8% being singletons. Here the sequenced sample was PBMCs from the stem cell graft donor, taken from the stem cell graft. The receptors originated from a human donor who donated a stem cell graft to a child with SCID.

This clonotype occurred many times. The rearrangement uses TRBV27 and TRBJ2-7; D possibly corresponds to TRBD1 (6 bases). Trimming left V 2 bases short and J 1 base short, with 12 bases between. Germline values: CDR1 MNHEY, CDR2 SMNVEV (reference sequence). The CDR3 is made up of 15 amino acids. CDR3 nucleotides: TGTGCCAGCAGTTTAAGGGGACACGGGTCCTACGAGCAGTACTTC. This gives the protein CASSLRGHGSYEQYF.

In its sample, this clonotype was seen many times. V and J are TRBV20-1 and TRBJ2-2; tentatively, D is TRBD1 (5 bases). The CDR3 is made up of 17 amino acids. Per germline, CDR1 DFQATT and CDR2 SNEGSKA (reference sequence). V gave up 0 bases and J gave up 2 bases, with 16 bases separating them. In DNA form, the CDR3 reads TGCAGTGCTAGAGATCAAGGCAGGGATAGAAACACCGGGGAGCTGTTTTTT. Protein product: CSARDQGRDRNTGELFF.

This clonotype turned up a few times. A much larger clone differs from this one at a single base, so this may be a read error. The rearrangement uses TRBV5-1 and TRBJ2-5; 8 bases map to TRBD1. This CDR3 comprises 15 residues. Germline-derived CDR1 and CDR2 are SGHRS and YFSETQ. This chain's CDR3 is CASSLGQGLGETQCF. The DNA of the CDR3 is TGCGCCAGCAGCTTGGGACAGGGGCTGGGAGAGACCCAGTGCTTC.

In this sample, this clonotype turned up many times. The gene calls are TRBV7-3 and TRBJ1-1, with 10 bases fitting TRBD1. J lost 3 bases, V lost 3 bases, and 4 bases had no gene match. Germline V lookup: CDR1 SGHTA, CDR2 FQGTGA. The length of the CDR3 is 15 residues. CDR3 sequence reads: CASSLLGQGYTEAFF. The CDR3 DNA follows: TGTGCCAGCAGCTTGTTGGGACAGGGGTACACTGAAGCTTTCTTT.

About this clonotype itself: A read error may explain this, as a much larger clone is one base away. The CDR3 bases are TGTGCCAGCTCACCACGGGTGCTGAATCATGAGCAGTTCTTC. Translated, it gives CASSPRVLNHEQFF. The chain employs TRBV18 and TRBJ2-1; D call uncertain. The CDR3 sequence is 14 residues long. Trimming took 1 base from V and 8 from J, leaving 12 bases between them. Germline CDR1 KGHSH, CDR2 LQKENI.

This clonotype was recorded a few times. This chain links TRBV13 with TRBJ2-7, with 9 nucleotides matching TRBD1. Germline V gene lookup returns CDR1 PRHDT and CDR2 FYEKMQ (reference sequence). This CDR3 comprises 16 residues. V was clipped by 5 bases and J by 0 bases; unmatched bases: 8. This CDR3 is CASSPLGGQGSYEQYF. Written as DNA, the CDR3 is TGTGCCAGCAGCCCCTTAGGGGGACAGGGCTCCTACGAGCAGTACTTC.

Many counts were recorded for this clonotype. The V call is TRBV20-1, the J call TRBJ1-1, with D perhaps TRBD1 (6 bases). The ends were cut back, 6 bases at V and 0 bases at J, with 14 bases in the middle. The CDR3 is made up of 14 amino acids. Germline loops: CDR1 DFQATT, CDR2 SNEGSKA (reference sequence). The CDR3 here is CSAPRQAMNTEAFF. The DNA of the CDR3 is TGCAGTGCGCCTAGACAGGCCATGAACACTGAAGCTTTCTTT.

Many counts were recorded for this clonotype. This sequence joins TRBV7-6 and TRBJ1-5; D unclear. V dropped 5 bases and J dropped 5 bases, with 10 bases sitting between them. Germline CDR1 SGHVS, CDR2 FNYEAQ. The CDR3 sequence is 13 residues long. CDR3 residues: CASSPNRDQPQHF. In nucleotides, the CDR3 is TGTGCCAGCAGCCCCAATCGGGATCAGCCCCAGCATTTT.

This clonotype was counted at least ten times. The chain recombines TRBV12-3 or TRBV12-4 with TRBJ1-5; D is perhaps TRBD1 (5 bases). V was shortened by 6 bases and J by 3 bases, with 18 bases between the two germline ends. The CDR3 consists of 16 residues. The CDR3 is CASSPTAPELNQPQHF. DNA of the CDR3: TGTGCCAGCAGCCCGACAGCCCCGGAACTCAATCAGCCCCAGCATTTT.

This clonotype was recorded many times. The genes are TRBV7-2 and TRBJ1-2, with TRBD1 identical over 7 bases. This CDR3 has 16 amino acids. The germline V gene encodes CDR1 SGHTA and CDR2 FQGNSA. V was pared by 5 bases and J by 7 bases, with 16 bases of the junction left unmatched. The CDR3 region has the DNA TGTGCCAGCAGCCACGGCCGACAGGGAGAGAAGAGTGGCTACACCTTC. It encodes CASSHGRQGEKSGYTF.

There are many counts of this clonotype. The chain has TRBV9 and TRBJ2-7; possibly TRBD1 for D (6 bases). Trimming pared 2 bases from V and 6 bases from J, leaving 12 bases between. Germline V gene lookup returns CDR1 SGDLS and CDR2 YYNGEE. This CDR3 is built from 13 residues. In nucleotides, the CDR3 is TGTGCCAGCAGCGTCTTACAGGGCTCCGAGCAGTACTTC. Translation gives CASSVLQGSEQYF.

At least ten counts were recorded for this clonotype. This chain uses TRBV12-3 or TRBV12-4 with TRBJ1-2, with 7 bases identical to TRBD1. V lost 8 bases, J lost 3 bases, and 12 bases stayed unmatched. The CDR3 has 15 amino acids. In DNA form, the CDR3 reads TGTGCCAGCGCTCGACCGACAGGGTTGCACTATGGCTACACCTTC. Protein: CASARPTGLHYGYTF.

V gene TRBV7-9 combines with J gene TRBJ2-2; D is uncertain. The CDR3 runs 13 residues. The V end lost 4 bases, the J end lost 2 bases, and 5 bases lay between the germline ends. Per germline, CDR1 SEHNR and CDR2 FQNEAQ (reference sequence). The DNA for the CDR3 is TGTGCCAGCAGCTCGAGCAACACCGGGGAGCTGTTTTTT. It translates to CASSSSNTGELFF. Looking up the rest from reference TRBV7-9 and TRBJ2-2 gives the full variable domain: DTGVSQNPRHKITKRGQNVTFRCDPISEHNRLYWYRQTLGQGPEFLTYFQNEAQLEKSRLLSDRFSAERPKGSFSTLEIQRTEQGDSAMYLCASSSSNTGELFFGEGSRLTVL.

As to this clonotype: This sequence may be a read error, since a much larger clone differs from it by one base. The rearrangement links TRBV12-3 or TRBV12-4 to TRBJ2-7, with TRBD1 identical over 11 bases. The CDR3 extends over 15 amino acids. The CDR3 loop reads CASSSPRTGGYKQYF. For the CDR3, the DNA is TGTGCCAGCAGTTCCCCGCGGACAGGGGGCTACAAGCAGTACTTC.

This clonotype was counted ten times or more. The chain combines TRBV28 with TRBJ1-3; possibly TRBD1 for D (5 bases). V lost 5 bases and J 4 bases, leaving 30 bases between the germline ends. Germline loops: CDR1 MDHEN, CDR2 SYDVKM. The CDR3 contains 20 residues. In DNA form, the CDR3 reads TGTGCCAGCAGTCCTAGAATGCCATTCCGCAGGGAGACCTACGGAAACACCATATATTTT. This codes for CASSPRMPFRRETYGNTIYF.

This clonotype came up many times. The rearrangement links TRBV3-1 to TRBJ1-2, with 7 bases that match TRBD1. The CDR3 totals 14 residues. V shed 3 bases and J 7 bases; nucleotides not matched to a gene: 8. Looked up from germline, CDR1 is LGHDT and CDR2 is YNNKEL (reference sequence). The CDR3 nucleotides read TGTGCCAGCAGCCAGGATTCAGGGGGTCGTGGCTACACCTTC. Its protein is CASSQDSGGRGYTF.

Many counts were recorded for this clonotype. The V and J genes are TRBV4-1 and TRBJ2-1; D may be TRBD2 (6 bases). This CDR3 is built from 16 residues. Trimming shortened V by 0 bases and J by 4 bases, and 13 bases separated the two germline ends. Germline CDR1 reads MGHRA; CDR2 reads YSYEKL. CDR3 in amino acids: CASSQESSELYNEQFF. CDR3 DNA: TGCGCCAGCAGCCAAGAATCTAGCGAACTATACAATGAGCAGTTCTTC.